This T cell receptor (beta chain) stems from a study of cytomegalovirus exposure and HLA in healthy donors. Study background: There were approximately 400 genotyped donors. Of these, 81% fell in the genetic ancestry cluster associated with self-reported Caucasian donors. Overall study findings and caveats: Accurate prediction of most subjects' HLA-A and HLA-B alleles from TCR beta sequences was reported. As confirmed in vitro, a few CMV-associated chains were specific for CMV antigens.

Germline-derived CDR1 and CDR2 are KGHSH and LQKENI. This CDR3 is 16 amino acids long. With 2 bases removed from V and 1 base from J, the gap between germline ends came to 14 bases. Only a few counts were recorded for this clone. Its cognate antigen is unknown. 13 Jbeta primers and 60 Vbeta primers were used for the PCR. Assay used: immunoSEQ multiplex PCR; TCRdb lists only in-frame clones, some missing. Among 150,000 to 200,000 clones listed, roughly 78% were seen once. The clonotype originates from a man aged 35-49 years in good health and CMV-seropositive. This rearrangement joins TRBV18 to TRBJ1-1; the D is unclear. Sequenced sample: PBMCs. CDR3 nucleotide sequence: TGTGCCAGCTCACCAAAGGACGGGGTTGAGAACACTGAAGCTTTCTTT. The encoded protein is CASSPKDGVENTEAFF.